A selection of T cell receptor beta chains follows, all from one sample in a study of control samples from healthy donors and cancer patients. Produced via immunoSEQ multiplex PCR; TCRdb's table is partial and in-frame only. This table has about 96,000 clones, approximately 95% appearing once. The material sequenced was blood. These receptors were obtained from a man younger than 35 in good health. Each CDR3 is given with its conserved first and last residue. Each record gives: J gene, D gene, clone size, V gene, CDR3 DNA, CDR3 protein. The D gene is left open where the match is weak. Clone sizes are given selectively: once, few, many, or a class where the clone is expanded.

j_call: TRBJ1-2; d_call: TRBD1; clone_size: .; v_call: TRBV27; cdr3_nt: TGTGCCAGCAGTATCGGACAGGGGGTACACTATGGCTACACCTTC; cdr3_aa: CASSIGQGVHYGYTF
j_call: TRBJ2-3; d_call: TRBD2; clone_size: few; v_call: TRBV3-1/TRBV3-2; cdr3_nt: TGTGCCAGCAGCCAAGACCCCGGGGGGGCGAAAGATACGCAGTATTTT; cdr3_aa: CASSQDPGGAKDTQYF
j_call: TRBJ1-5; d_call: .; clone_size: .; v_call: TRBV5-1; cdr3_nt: TGCGCCAGCAGCTTGGGGGTGGGAGGCAATCAGCCCCAGCATTTT; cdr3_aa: CASSLGVGGNQPQHF
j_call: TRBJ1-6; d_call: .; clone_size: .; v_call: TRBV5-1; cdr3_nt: TGCGCCAGCAGCTTGGTAGGCGCGTATAATTCACCCCTCCACTTT; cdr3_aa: CASSLVGAYNSPLHF
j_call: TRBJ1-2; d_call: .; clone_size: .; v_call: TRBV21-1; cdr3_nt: TGTGCCAGCAGCAAATGGGGACCGACTCAACCCTTCTATGGCTACACCTTC; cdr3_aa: CASSKWGPTQPFYGYTF
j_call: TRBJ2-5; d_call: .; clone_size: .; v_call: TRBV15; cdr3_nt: TGTGCCACCAGCCTCCAGGAGACCCAGTACTTC; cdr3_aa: CATSLQETQYF
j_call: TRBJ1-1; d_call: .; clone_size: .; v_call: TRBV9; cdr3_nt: TGTGCCAGCAGCGTGTTACAGTCCACTGAAGCTTTCTTT; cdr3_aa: CASSVLQSTEAFF
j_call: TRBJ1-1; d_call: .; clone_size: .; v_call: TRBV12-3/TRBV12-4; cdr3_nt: TGTGCCAGCAGTTTGGGGGTTAACACTGAAGCTTTCTTT; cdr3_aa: CASSLGVNTEAFF
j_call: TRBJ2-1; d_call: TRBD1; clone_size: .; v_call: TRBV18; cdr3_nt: TGTGCCAGCTCACCCAGGGACAGGGATTATGAGCAGTTCTTC; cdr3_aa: CASSPRDRDYEQFF
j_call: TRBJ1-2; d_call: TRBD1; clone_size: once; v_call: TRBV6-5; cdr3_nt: TGTGCCAGCAGCACGTCCTCCGGGACAGTTTACAGCTACACCTTC; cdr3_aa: CASSTSSGTVYSYTF
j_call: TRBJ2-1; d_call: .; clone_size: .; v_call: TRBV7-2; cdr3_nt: TGTGCCAGCAAAGATCGGAGAAGCAATGAGCAGTTCTTC; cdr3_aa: CASKDRRSNEQFF
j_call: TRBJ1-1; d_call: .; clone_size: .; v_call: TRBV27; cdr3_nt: TGTGCCAGCATGCCAGCCTTGGGGAACACTGAAGCTTTCTTT; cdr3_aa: CASMPALGNTEAFF
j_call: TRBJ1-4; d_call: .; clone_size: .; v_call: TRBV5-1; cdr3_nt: TGCGCCAGCAGCTTGGCCGTAGGGGGGAATGAAAAACTGTTTTTT; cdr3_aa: CASSLAVGGNEKLFF
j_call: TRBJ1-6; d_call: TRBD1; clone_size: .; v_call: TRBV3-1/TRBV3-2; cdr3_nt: TGTGCCAGCAGCCAAACAGGGGGGAATTCACCCCTCCACTTT; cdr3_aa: CASSQTGGNSPLHF
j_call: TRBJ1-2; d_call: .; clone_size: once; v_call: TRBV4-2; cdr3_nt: TGTGCCAGCAGCCCGGGCTTTGGGAGGGATGGCTACACCTTC; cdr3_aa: CASSPGFGRDGYTF
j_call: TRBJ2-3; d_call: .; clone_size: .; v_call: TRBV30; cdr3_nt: TGTGCCTGGAGTCCCCAGGTTGGAGATACGCAGTATTTT; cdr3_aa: CAWSPQVGDTQYF
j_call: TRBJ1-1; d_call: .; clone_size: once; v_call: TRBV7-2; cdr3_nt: TGTGCCAGCAGCTTAACTTGGACTGCTATTTGGACTGAAGCTTTCTTT; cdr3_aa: CASSLTWTAIWTEAFF
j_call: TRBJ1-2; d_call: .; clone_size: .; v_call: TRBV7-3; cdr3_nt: TGTGCCAGCAGCTCCTCCGCGGGGGGCGATGGCTACACCTTC; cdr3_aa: CASSSSAGGDGYTF
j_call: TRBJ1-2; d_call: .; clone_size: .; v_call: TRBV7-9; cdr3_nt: TGTGCCAGCAGCTTAGGGACAGTCGGCTATGGCTACACCTTC; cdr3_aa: CASSLGTVGYGYTF
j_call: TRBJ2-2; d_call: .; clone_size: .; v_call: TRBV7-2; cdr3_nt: TGTGCCAGCAGCACCACTACAATCCCCGGGGAGCTGTTTTTT; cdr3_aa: CASSTTTIPGELFF
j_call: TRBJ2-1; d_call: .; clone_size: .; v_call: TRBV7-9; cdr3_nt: TGTGCCAGCAGCGTGGCCTCCTACAATGAGCAGTTCTTC; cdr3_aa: CASSVASYNEQFF
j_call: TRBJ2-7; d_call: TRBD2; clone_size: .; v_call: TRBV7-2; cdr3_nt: TGTGCCAGCAGCATCTCCGGGACTAGCTCCTACGAGCAGTACTTC; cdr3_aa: CASSISGTSSYEQYF
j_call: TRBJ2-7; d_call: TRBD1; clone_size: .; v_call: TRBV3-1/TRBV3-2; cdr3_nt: TGTGCCAGCAGCCAAGTGGGACAGGGAACAGAGCAGTACTTC; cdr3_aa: CASSQVGQGTEQYF
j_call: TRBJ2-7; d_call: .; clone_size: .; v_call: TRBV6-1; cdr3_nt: TGTGCCAGCAGTGAAGGGGTGTACGAGCAGTACTTC; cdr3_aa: CASSEGVYEQYF
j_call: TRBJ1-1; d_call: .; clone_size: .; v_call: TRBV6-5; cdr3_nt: TGTGCCAGCAGTTTCCGGGGGCCCACTGAAGCTTTCTTT; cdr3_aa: CASSFRGPTEAFF
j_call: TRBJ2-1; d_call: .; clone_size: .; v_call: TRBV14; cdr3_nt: TGTGCCAGCAGCCAAGCAGGTGGGGGATACAATGAGCAGTTCTTC; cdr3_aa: CASSQAGGGYNEQFF
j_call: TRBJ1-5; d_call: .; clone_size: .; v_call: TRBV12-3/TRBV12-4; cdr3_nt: TGTGCCAGCAGTTTACAAACCAATCAGCCCCAGCATTTT; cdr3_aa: CASSLQTNQPQHF
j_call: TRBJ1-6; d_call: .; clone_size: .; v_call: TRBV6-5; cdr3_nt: TGTGCCGGCTCGGGTGCGGGAGTGGTCGGGCCACCCCTCCACTTT; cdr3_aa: CAGSGAGVVGPPLHF
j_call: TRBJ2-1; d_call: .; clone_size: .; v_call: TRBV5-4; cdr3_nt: TGTGCCAGCACCGCTCTTAAGGAATATGAGCAGTTCTTC; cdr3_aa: CASTALKEYEQFF
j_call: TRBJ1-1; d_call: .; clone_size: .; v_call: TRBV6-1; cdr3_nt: TGTGCCAGCAGTGAACGAGGGGATAACACTGAAGCTTTCTTT; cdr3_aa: CASSERGDNTEAFF
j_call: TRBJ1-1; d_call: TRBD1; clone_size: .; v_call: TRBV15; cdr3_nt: TGTGCCACCAGCTCAAGCGGGACAGGGAGGTCTGAAGCTTTCTTT; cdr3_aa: CATSSSGTGRSEAFF
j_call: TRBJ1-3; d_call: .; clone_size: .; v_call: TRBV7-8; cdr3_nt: TGTGCCAGCAGCTGGGAGCCGGGCAAGTCTGGAAACACCATATATTTT; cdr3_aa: CASSWEPGKSGNTIYF
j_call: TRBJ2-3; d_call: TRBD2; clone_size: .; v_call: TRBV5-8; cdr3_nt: TGTGCCAGCAGCACCGGACTAGCGGGCACAGATACGCAGTATTTT; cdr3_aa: CASSTGLAGTDTQYF
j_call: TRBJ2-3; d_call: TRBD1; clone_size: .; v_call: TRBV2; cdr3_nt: TGTGCCAGCAGTTTGGGACAGGGGGCCGGAGATACGCAGTATTTT; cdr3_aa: CASSLGQGAGDTQYF
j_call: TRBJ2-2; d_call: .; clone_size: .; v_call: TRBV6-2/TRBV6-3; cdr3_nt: TGTGCCAGCAGTTACGAGGCCGGGGAGCTGTTTTTT; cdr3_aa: CASSYEAGELFF
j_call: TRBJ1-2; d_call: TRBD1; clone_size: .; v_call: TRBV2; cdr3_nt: TGTGCCAGCAGTCTCCCCGACAGGGGGCAGAATGGCTACACCTTC; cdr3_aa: CASSLPDRGQNGYTF
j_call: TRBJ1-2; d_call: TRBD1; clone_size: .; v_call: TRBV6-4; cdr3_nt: TGTGCCAGCAGTTCCGGGACAGGATTAGGCTACACCTTC; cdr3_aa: CASSSGTGLGYTF
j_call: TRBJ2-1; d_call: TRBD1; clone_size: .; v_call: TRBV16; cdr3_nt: TGTGCCAGCAGCCAGATGACAGGGGTATACAATGAGCAGTTCTTC; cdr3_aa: CASSQMTGVYNEQFF